A single sample gave rise to the 7 T cell receptor beta chains below, sequenced in a study of CD8 T cells in Susac syndrome. Random hexamers were used to reverse transcribe the RNA input (about 0.5 to 1 ug). TCRdb used MiXCR to reprocess the immunoSEQ multiplex PCR reads, holding one entry per CDR3 protein. This sample has about 49,000 distinct CDR3 sequences; 80% to 95% occur once, and the top ten carry more than 0.45%. Sequencing was done on a sample of CD8+ T cells from PBMCs. These receptors all come from a human donor in good health.

V usage is TRBV19 and J usage is TRBJ2-2; TRBD1 might be the D (5 bases). CDR3 length: 15 residues. The germline V gene has CDR1 LNHDA and CDR2 SQIVND (reference sequence). V lost 3 bases, J lost 5 bases, and 13 bases lay in between. The CDR3 DNA reads as TGTGCCAGTAGTATGCCAGGGATAAGGACCGGGGAGCTGTTTTTT. Translated: CASSMPGIRTGELFF.

This clonotype came up once. V gene TRBV27 combines with J gene TRBJ2-5; 9 bases are a match to TRBD1. The CDR3 is 15 residues long. Per the germline V gene, CDR1 is MNHEY and CDR2 is SMNVEV (reference sequence). V lost 10 bases to trimming and J lost 6 bases; unmatched junction nucleotides: 15. The CDR3 spells CATQPTGGLMKTQYF. Written as DNA, the CDR3 is TGTGCCACCCAACCGACAGGGGGGTTAATGAAGACCCAGTACTTC.

As regards this clonotype: One end of the junction varies from germline; a read error may be responsible. This chain connects TRBV29-1 to TRBJ2-1; 9 bases are a match to TRBD1. Germline V lookup: CDR1 SQVTM, CDR2 ANQGSEA. CDR3 size: 14 residues. The CDR3 DNA reads TGCAGCGTTGAGGGGGACAGGGAACCCAATGAGCGGTTCTTC. The encoded protein is CSVEGDREPNERFF.

V usage is TRBV11-2 and J usage is TRBJ2-7; D not certain. Per the germline V gene, CDR1 is SGHAT and CDR2 is FQNNGV. The CDR3 sequence is 15 residues long. V was cut by 1 base and J by 0 bases, with 10 bases left in between. The chain's CDR3 is CASSLGASSSYEQYF. The CDR3 region has the DNA TGTGCCAGCAGCTTAGGGGCTTCTAGCTCCTACGAGCAGTACTTC.

The rearrangement uses TRBV5-6 and TRBJ2-2; 9 nucleotides align to TRBD1. After removal of 3 bases from V and 5 bases from J, the junction contained 2 bases not matched to a gene. Germline V lookup: CDR1 SGHDT, CDR2 YYEEEE. The CDR3 covers 14 residues. The CDR3 spells CASSWGTGTGELFF. The CDR3 DNA follows: TGTGCCAGCAGCTGGGGGACAGGGACCGGGGAGCTGTTTTTT.

Here the CDR3 reads CASSISTGGYEQYF. CDR3 DNA sequence: TGTGCCAGCAGTATCTCGACAGGGGGCTACGAGCAGTACTTC. This chain joins TRBV27 and TRBJ2-7, with 9 bases matching TRBD1. V was pared by 5 bases and J by 3 bases, with 5 bases of the junction left unmatched. Germline V gene sequence: CDR1 MNHEY, CDR2 SMNVEV (reference sequence). CDR3 length: 14 residues.

The gene calls are TRBV20-1 and TRBJ1-4; TRBD1 might be the D (6 bases). The V and J ends lost 3 bases and 6 bases respectively, with 14 bases between them. The V gene's germline CDR1 is DFQATT and CDR2 SNEGSKA (reference sequence). The CDR3 length is 14 residues. DNA for the CDR3: TGCAGTGCTAGTCTCAACAGGGAGGATGAAAAACTGTTTTTT. It is translated as CSASLNREDEKLFF.